This T cell receptor (beta chain) was found in a study of post-analysis software for immune sequencing data. Study-wide context: Multiple sclerosis in the patients followed relapsing-remitting, secondary progressive and progressive-relapsing courses.

V shed 3 bases, J shed 4 bases, and the junction held 12 bases outside the gene matches. Germline V gives CDR1 DFQATT, CDR2 SNEGSKA (reference sequence). CDR3 length: 15 residues. This clonotype was seen a handful of times. Its antigen is unknown. Study results and caveats: Patients with multiple sclerosis recorded significantly lower normalized Chao1 diversity than controls, the study found. Strong co-clustering by F measure was seen for same-batch samples. TRBV5-6, TRBV5-1 and TRBV20-1 were among a handful of TRBV segments more frequent in patients than controls.

cDNA libraries of TCR beta carried unique molecular identifiers. Researchers reported approximately 500,000 cDNA molecules coming from about 0.98 to 11 million T cells. MiXCR was run by TCRdb on the PCR reads, yielding one entry per CDR3 protein. Of 700,000 to 900,000 distinct CDR3 sequences in the sample, about half are singletons; the top ten hold over 4.5%. V is TRBV20-1 and J is TRBJ2-7; TRBD1 matches 7 bases. The sequenced material came from blood. The sequence derives from a girl aged 10 to 17 with multiple sclerosis. The CDR3 region has the DNA TGCAGTGCTAGCCCCGGACAGGCTACCCTTTACGAGCAGTACTTC. It codes for CSASPGQATLYEQYF.